The entry that follows covers one TCR beta chain sequence. The antigen is unknown. There are 17 residues in the CDR3. Per the germline V gene, CDR1 is SEHNR and CDR2 is FQNEAQ (reference sequence). V gave up 4 bases and J gave up 4 bases; unmatched junction bases: 10. The data were obtained in a study of cytomegalovirus exposure and HLA in healthy donors. Study as a whole: Findings of an earlier analysis included over 95 million unique TCR beta sequences from 190 million or so T cells.

Findings and limits, study-wide: Differences between HLA loci emerged in a later analysis of TCR association rates, with DRB1 most and HLA-C fewest.

Researchers ran the PCR with 60 Vbeta and 13 Jbeta primers. Data came from immunoSEQ multiplex PCR; TCRdb stores just in-frame clones and leaves some out. The sample includes roughly 200,000 clones, roughly 85% of them seen just once. V gene TRBV7-9 combines with J gene TRBJ2-1, with 10 bases aligning to TRBD1. This TCR was recovered from a woman aged 45-60 years in good health and CMV-seronegative. What was sequenced was PBMCs. CDR3 region: CASSWGTGQGSYNEQFF. Here the CDR3 DNA reads TGTGCCAGCAGCTGGGGGACGGGACAGGGGAGTTACAATGAGCAGTTCTTC.